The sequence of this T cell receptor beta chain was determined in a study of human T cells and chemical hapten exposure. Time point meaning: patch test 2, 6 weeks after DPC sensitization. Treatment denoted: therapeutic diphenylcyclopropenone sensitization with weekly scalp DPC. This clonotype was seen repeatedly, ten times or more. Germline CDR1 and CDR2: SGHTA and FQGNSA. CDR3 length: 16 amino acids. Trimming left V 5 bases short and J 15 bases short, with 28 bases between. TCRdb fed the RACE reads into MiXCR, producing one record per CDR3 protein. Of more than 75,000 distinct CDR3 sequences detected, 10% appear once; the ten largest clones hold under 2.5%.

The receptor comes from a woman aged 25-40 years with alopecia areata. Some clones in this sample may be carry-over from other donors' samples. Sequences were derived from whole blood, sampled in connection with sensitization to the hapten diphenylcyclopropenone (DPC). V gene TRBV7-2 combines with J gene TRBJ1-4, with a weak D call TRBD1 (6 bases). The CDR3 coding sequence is TGTGCCAGCAGCCCTAGATCAGCCGGCCAGGGGACGATGTTGTTTTTT. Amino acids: CASSPRSAGQGTMLFF.